The clone carrying this TCR beta chain was seen only once. The sample comes from a study of OX40 agonist ivuxolimab in advanced cancers. Trimming took off 5 bases at V and 8 bases at J, with 15 bases between the two ends. Germline V gene sequence: CDR1 SNHLY, CDR2 FYNNEI. The CDR3 runs to 13 residues. The table came from immunoSEQ multiplex PCR; TCRdb's copy has only in-frame clones and leaves some out. This table has around 60,000 clones, approximately 90% appearing once. V usage is TRBV2 and J usage is TRBJ1-2, with a tentative D call TRBD1 (6 bases). The sequenced sample was CD4+ or CD8+ T cells sorted from blood, obtained in a trial of the OX40 agonist ivuxolimab. This clonotype was obtained from an adult with an advanced solid tumor such as melanoma, head and neck, liver or kidney cancer. The CDR3 is CASSIQGSEGYTF. The CDR3 region has the DNA TGTGCCAGCAGTATACAGGGATCGGAAGGCTACACCTTC. The full variable domain, in which reference TRBV2 and TRBJ1-2 provide the parts outside the CDR3, is EPEVTQTPSHQVTQMGQEVILRCVPISNHLYFYWYRQILGQKVEFLVSFYNNEISEKSEIFDDQFSVERPDGSNFTLKIRSTKLEDSAMYFCASSIQGSEGYTFGSGTRLTVV.